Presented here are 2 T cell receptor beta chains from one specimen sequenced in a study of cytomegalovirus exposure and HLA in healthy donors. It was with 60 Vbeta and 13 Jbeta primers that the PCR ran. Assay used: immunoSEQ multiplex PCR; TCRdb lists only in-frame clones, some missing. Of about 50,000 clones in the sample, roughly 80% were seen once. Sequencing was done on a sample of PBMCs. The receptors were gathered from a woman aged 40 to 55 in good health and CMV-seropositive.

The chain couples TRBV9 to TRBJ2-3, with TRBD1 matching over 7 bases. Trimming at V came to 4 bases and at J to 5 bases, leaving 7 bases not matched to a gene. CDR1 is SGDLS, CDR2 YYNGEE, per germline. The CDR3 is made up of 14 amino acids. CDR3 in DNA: TGTGCCAGCAGCTTCAAGACAGGGCGAGATACGCAGTATTTT. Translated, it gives CASSFKTGRDTQYF.

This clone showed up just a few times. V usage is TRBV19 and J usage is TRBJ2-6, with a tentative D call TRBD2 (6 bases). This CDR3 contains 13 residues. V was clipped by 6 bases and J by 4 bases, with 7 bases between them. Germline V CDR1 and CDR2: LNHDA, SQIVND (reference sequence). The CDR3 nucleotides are TGTGCCAGTAGGGGACTGGGGGCCAACGTCCTGACTTTC. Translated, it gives CASRGLGANVLTF.